A single sample gave rise to the 3 T cell receptor beta chains below, sequenced in a study of graft-versus-host responses after intestinal transplantation. Method: immunoSEQ multiplex PCR; TCRdb's copy keeps in-frame clones and lacks some. The repertoire holds about 86,000 clones, with about nine tenths as singletons. These TCRs are of unknown antigen specificity. The source was unstimulated CD4+ T cells sorted from spleen or lymph node cells, collected before transplant. The receptors derive from a human donor who was the organ donor for an intestinal transplant.

The chain joins TRBV28 to TRBJ2-7; TRBD2 matches 7 bases. Germline-derived CDR1 and CDR2 are MDHEN and SYDVKM. The V gene end was trimmed by 2 bases and the J gene end by 2 bases; junction bases not matched to a gene: 6. This CDR3 has 15 residues. CDR3 DNA sequence: TGTGCCAGCAGTTTAAGCGGGACCAGGACCTACGAGCAGTACTTC. Translated: CASSLSGTRTYEQYF.

This clone was detected once. CDR3 region: CASRGTGVWHTF. For the CDR3, the DNA is TGTGCCAGCAGGGGTACAGGGGTATGGCACACCTTC. The gene calls are TRBV2 and TRBJ1-2, with TRBD1 matching 7 bases. CDR1 SNHLY and CDR2 FYNNEI come from the germline V gene. V shed 6 bases, J shed 12 bases, and the junction held 10 bases outside the gene matches. The CDR3 has 12 residues. Full variable domain (rest looked up from reference TRBV2 and TRBJ1-2): EPEVTQTPSHQVTQMGQEVILRCVPISNHLYFYWYRQILGQKVEFLVSFYNNEISEKSEIFDDQFSVERPDGSNFTLKIRSTKLEDSAMYFCASRGTGVWHTFGSGTRLTVV.

The chain couples TRBV4-1 to TRBJ2-3; 7 bases match TRBD2. The CDR3 covers 20 residues. V lost 4 bases to trimming and J lost 1 base; unmatched junction nucleotides: 20. CDR1 is MGHRA, CDR2 YSYEKL, per germline. The CDR3 loop reads CASSLEGPDYGGSGTDTQYF. CDR3 nucleotide sequence: TGCGCCAGCAGCCTCGAGGGTCCGGACTATGGCGGGAGTGGCACAGATACGCAGTATTTT.